Each of the 11 T cell receptor beta chains below was sequenced from the same sample in a study of human CD8 memory T cell subsets. Scientists made TCR beta libraries using UMI-labeled 5' RACE. TCRdb re-analyzed the 5' RACE reads; it lists each CDR3 protein once, without DNA. The listing contains roughly 7,000 distinct CDR3 sequences. The material sequenced was CD8+ T cells from PBMCs. Receptors originate from a human donor in good health.

The gene calls are TRBV29-1 and TRBJ2-7; TCRdb's D call of TRBD1 is untestable without DNA. The CDR3 sequence is 12 residues long. CDR1 and CDR2 (germline): SQVTM, ANQGSEA. CDR3 amino acids: CSVEGDSYEQYF.

This chain uses TRBV10-3 with TRBJ2-1; TCRdb's assignment of TRBD2 cannot be checked, as there is no DNA. The CDR3 spans 13 residues. The V gene's germline CDR1 is ENHRY and CDR2 SYGVKD. The CDR3 protein is CASGLVGGNEQFF.

The chain's CDR3 is CASSHRDSQGVQYF. The chain joins TRBV4-1 to TRBJ2-3; no DNA is available, so the TRBD2 call from TCRdb remains unchecked. The CDR3 is 14 residues long. Germline-derived CDR1 and CDR2 are MGHRA and YSYEKL.

This chain connects TRBV19 to TRBJ2-7; TCRdb designates TRBD2, a call that cannot be tested without DNA. From germline, CDR1 is LNHDA and CDR2 SQIVND (reference sequence). The CDR3 runs 14 residues. The CDR3 protein is CASSMVAGGWEQYF.

The V and J genes are TRBV28 and TRBJ2-7; there is no DNA to check the TCRdb D call of TRBD1. CDR1 and CDR2 from the germline V gene are MDHEN and SYDVKM. The CDR3 consists of 15 residues. CDR3 sequence reads: CASSFRGWSSYEQYF. Looking up the rest from reference TRBV28 and TRBJ2-7 gives the full variable domain: DVKVTQSSRYLVKRTGEKVFLECVQDMDHENMFWYRQDPGLGLRLIYFSYDVKMKEKGDIPEGYSVSREKKERFSLILESASTNQTSMYLCASSFRGWSSYEQYFGPGTRLTVT.

This clonotype is classed as medium-sized by frequency. V usage is TRBV9 and J usage is TRBJ2-7; TCRdb's assignment of TRBD2 cannot be checked, as there is no DNA. Germline V CDR1 and CDR2: SGDLS, YYNGEE. This CDR3 comprises 14 residues. The CDR3 spells CASSVHPASDEQYF.

V is TRBV10-2 and J is TRBJ1-2. Germline CDR1 and CDR2: WSHSY and SAAADI. The CDR3 covers 14 residues. CDR3 in amino acids: CASSESGIPYGYTF.

The chain is built from TRBV7-6 and TRBJ2-7; TCRdb outputs TRBD1, but without DNA this stays unchecked. The CDR3 extends over 15 amino acids. From germline, CDR1 is SGHVS and CDR2 FNYEAQ. The CDR3 region is CASSLEAGGAYEQYF.

This chain joins TRBV18 and TRBJ1-1. The germline gives CDR1 KGHSH, CDR2 LQKENI. The CDR3 length is 12 residues. CDR3 loop: CASSPGGVEAFF.

Measured by frequency, this clonotype is medium-sized. CDR3 loop: CSVESQLEAFF. The chain joins TRBV29-1 to TRBJ1-1; lacking DNA, the TRBD1 call made by TCRdb goes unchecked. In germline, CDR1 is SQVTM, CDR2 ANQGSEA. The CDR3 has 11 amino acids.

This clonotype is medium-sized by frequency. The chain carries TRBV29-1 and TRBJ2-3. Germline V CDR1 and CDR2: SQVTM, ANQGSEA. The CDR3 is 12 amino acids. CDR3 residues: CSVAESTDTQYF.